These T cell receptor beta chains were read from a single sample in a study of patients and donors after allogeneic stem cell transplantation. TCRdb used MiXCR to reprocess the RT-PCR reads, holding one entry per CDR3 protein. The sample consists of roughly 12,000 distinct CDR3 sequences, under 30% of them appearing once. The sequencing input was blood, either unsorted or a sorted T cell fraction (not recorded which). These receptors were taken from a human donor who was either an allogeneic HSCT recipient or a stem cell or donor lymphocyte infusion donor (not recorded which). It is not recorded whose cells these are; they may come from a transplant donor. Both conserved end residues are part of each CDR3. The D gene is left open where the match is weak. Clone size appears in some rows only: once, few, many, or a class for an expanded clone.

d_call	clone_size	j_call	v_call	cdr3_aa	cdr3_nt
.	many	TRBJ1-5	TRBV12-3/TRBV12-4	CASSFGLQGGLFSNQPQHF	TGTGCCAGCAGTTTTGGCTTGCAGGGCGGCCTCTTTAGCAATCAGCCCCAGCATTTT
TRBD1	many	TRBJ2-3	TRBV7-7	CASSTDRDRRTDTQYF	TGTGCCAGCAGCACTGACAGGGATCGGAGGACAGATACGCAGTATTTT
.	.	TRBJ1-6	TRBV2	CASSVIKGPSPLHF	TGTGCCAGCAGTGTTATTAAGGGGCCCTCACCCCTCCACTTT
.	.	TRBJ1-2	TRBV7-9	CASSLESAPRGYTF	TGTGCCAGCAGCTTAGAATCGGCCCCGCGAGGCTACACCTTC
.	few	TRBJ1-5	TRBV28	CASSFSAGSNQPQHF	TGTGCCAGCAGTTTCTCGGCAGGGAGCAATCAGCCCCAGCATTTT
.	.	TRBJ2-1	TRBV15	CATSRGEATTYNEQFF	TGTGCCACCAGCAGAGGTGAGGCGACAACCTACAATGAGCAGTTCTTC
.	many	TRBJ1-2	TRBV19	CASSMDVSNYGYTF	TGTGCCAGTAGTATGGATGTCTCTAACTATGGCTACACCTTC
TRBD1	.	TRBJ1-1	TRBV20-1	CSAHKTGGNTEAFF	TGCAGTGCCCACAAAACAGGGGGGAACACTGAAGCTTTCTTT
TRBD2	few	TRBJ2-2	TRBV4-3	CASSRGNSGSGGELFF	TGCGCCAGCAGCCGGGGGAATAGCGGGAGCGGCGGGGAGCTGTTTTTT
.	.	TRBJ1-5	TRBV12-3/TRBV12-4	CASSLGGSNQPQHF	TGTGCCAGCAGTTTAGGGGGGAGCAATCAGCCCCAGCATTTT
.	.	TRBJ1-2	TRBV20-1	CSARNRRGNGYTF	TGCAGTGCTAGAAATCGAAGAGGAAATGGCTACACCTTC
.	few	TRBJ1-2	TRBV12-3/TRBV12-4	CASSTRGGYTF	TGTGCCAGCAGCACTAGGGGGGGCTACACCTTC
.	.	TRBJ2-7	TRBV7-9	CASSFQGAEQYF	TGTGCCAGCAGCTTTCAGGGTGCCGAGCAGTACTTC
TRBD1	.	TRBJ2-1	TRBV12-3/TRBV12-4	CASRDRVTYNEQFF	TGTGCCAGCAGAGACAGGGTGACCTACAATGAGCAGTTCTTC
TRBD2	.	TRBJ2-1	TRBV7-8	CASSLGRLPGLAALSSYNEQFF	TGTGCCAGCAGCTTAGGCCGGCTACCGGGACTAGCGGCGCTCAGCTCCTACAATGAGCAGTTCTTC
.	.	TRBJ1-5	TRBV6-6	CASSQGQPQHF	TGTGCCAGCAGCCAAGGACAGCCCCAGCATTTT
.	.	TRBJ1-1	TRBV29-1	CSIRDGNTEAFF	TGCAGCATAAGGGACGGGAACACTGAAGCTTTCTTT
.	many	TRBJ1-6	TRBV7-2	CASSLVVGYNSPLHF	TGTGCCAGCAGCTTAGTGGTGGGGTATAATTCACCCCTCCACTTT
.	large	TRBJ2-1	TRBV9	CASSVGFSNEQFF	TGTGCCAGCAGCGTGGGGTTTTCCAATGAGCAGTTCTTC
TRBD1	.	TRBJ2-2	TRBV5-4	CASSLAVTGEAGELFF	TGTGCCAGCAGCTTGGCCGTGACAGGGGAGGCCGGGGAGCTGTTTTTT
TRBD2	.	TRBJ2-5	TRBV6-2/TRBV6-3	CASRTSGQETQYF	TGTGCCAGCAGGACTAGCGGGCAAGAGACCCAGTACTTC
.	few	TRBJ1-4	TRBV3-1	CASSQRAVNEKLFF	TGTGCCAGCAGTCAGAGGGCAGTGAATGAAAAACTGTTTTTT
.	few	TRBJ1-5	TRBV15	CATSLGGTGNQPQHF	TGTGCCACCAGCCTCGGGGGCACAGGGAATCAGCCCCAGCATTTT
.	.	TRBJ1-6	TRBV28	CASNPGALDNSPLHF	TGTGCCAGCAATCCAGGGGCACTGGATAATTCACCCCTCCACTTT
TRBD1	many	TRBJ1-1	TRBV4-1	CASSPRDRGNTEAFF	TGCGCCAGCAGCCCCCGGGACAGGGGGAACACTGAAGCTTTCTTT
TRBD1	.	TRBJ1-4	TRBV5-1	CASSQQGREEKLFF	TGCGCCAGCAGCCAACAGGGGAGGGAGGAAAAACTGTTTTTT
.	once	TRBJ2-3	TRBV9	CASSAGVDTQYF	TGTGCCAGCAGCGCAGGGGTAGATACGCAGTATTTT
.	.	TRBJ2-7	TRBV7-9	CASSSTVNEQYF	TGTGCCAGCAGCTCAACAGTCAACGAGCAGTACTTC
TRBD2	.	TRBJ2-7	TRBV9	CASSVATSGSLYEQYF	TGTGCCAGCAGCGTAGCTACTAGCGGGTCCCTCTACGAGCAGTACTTC
.	.	TRBJ2-5	TRBV12-3/TRBV12-4	CASSPRTRETQYF	TGTGCCAGCAGCCCCCGGACCAGGGAGACCCAGTACTTC
TRBD2	.	TRBJ2-7	TRBV29-1	CSGQTSGFPYEQYF	TGCAGCGGCCAAACTAGCGGGTTCCCCTACGAGCAGTACTTC
.	.	TRBJ1-4	TRBV7-6	CASRPGTRTNEKLFF	TGTGCCAGCAGACCGGGGACACGTACTAATGAAAAACTGTTTTTT
.	few	TRBJ1-1	TRBV18	CASSPRPARGTEAFF	TGTGCCAGCTCACCACGACCAGCGCGAGGGACTGAAGCTTTCTTT
TRBD1	few	TRBJ1-1	TRBV11-2	CASTLDRRSTEAFF	TGTGCCAGCACCCTGGACAGGAGGTCCACTGAAGCTTTCTTT
TRBD1	few	TRBJ1-6	TRBV18	CASSRDRAFPLHF	TGTGCCAGCTCCCGGGACAGGGCCTTTCCCCTCCACTTT
.	.	TRBJ1-1	TRBV7-2	CASSLGLDQTGTTEAFF	TGTGCCAGCAGCTTAGGTTTGGACCAAACAGGTACCACTGAAGCTTTCTTT
TRBD1	.	TRBJ1-2	TRBV18	CASSPLGQAPSGYTF	TGTGCCAGCTCACCACTGGGACAGGCCCCCTCTGGCTACACCTTC
TRBD1	few	TRBJ2-5	TRBV5-1	CASSSGQGRETQYF	TGCGCCAGCAGCTCCGGACAGGGGCGGGAGACCCAGTACTTC
.	few	TRBJ1-6	TRBV6-5	CASSVRDNNSPLHF	TGTGCCAGCAGTGTCCGGGACAATAATTCACCCCTCCACTTT
TRBD1	.	TRBJ1-5	TRBV30	CAWSVRDRGPQPQHF	TGTGCCTGGAGTGTACGGGACAGGGGACCCCAGCCCCAGCATTTT
.	.	TRBJ2-1	TRBV27	CASSLYYRDNEQFF	TGTGCCAGCAGTTTATATTACAGGGACAATGAGCAGTTCTTC
.	few	TRBJ2-5	TRBV6-5	CASSYRTRGETQYF	TGTGCCAGCAGTTACAGAACCCGCGGGGAGACCCAGTACTTC
.	few	TRBJ2-5	TRBV5-4	CASSYGNQETQYF	TGTGCCAGCAGCTACGGGAACCAAGAGACCCAGTACTTC
TRBD1	few	TRBJ2-2	TRBV7-2	CASSLAPGQGNTGELFF	TGTGCCAGCAGCTTAGCTCCGGGACAGGGGAACACCGGGGAGCTGTTTTTT
TRBD2	.	TRBJ2-1	TRBV7-8	CASSRLAETYNEQFF	TGTGCCAGCAGCCGACTAGCGGAAACCTACAATGAGCAGTTCTTC
TRBD1	.	TRBJ1-1	TRBV20-1	CSARDPGGNTEAFF	TGCAGTGCTAGAGATCCAGGGGGGAACACTGAAGCTTTCTTT
TRBD1	medium-sized	TRBJ1-3	TRBV4-1	CASSPGQVSGNTIYF	TGCGCCAGCAGCCCGGGACAGGTCTCTGGAAACACCATATATTTT
.	.	TRBJ1-3	TRBV9	CASSVSGGSGNTIYF	TGTGCCAGCAGCGTATCGGGAGGATCTGGAAACACCATATATTTT
.	.	TRBJ1-6	TRBV27	CASSSAIFYNSPLHF	TGTGCCAGCAGTTCGGCCATTTTCTATAATTCACCCCTCCACTTT
TRBD1	few	TRBJ1-1	TRBV19	CASSFRDRNTEAFF	TGTGCCAGTAGTTTCCGGGACAGGAACACTGAAGCTTTCTTT